This T cell receptor beta chain was recovered during a study of siplizumab effects on memory and regulatory T cells. In regard to this clone: Its matching antigen is unknown.

Whole-study results and caveats: The authors mapped only a minor fraction of alloreactive clones to unstimulated subsets.

Sequencing was performed with immunoSEQ multiplex PCR; in TCRdb, only in-frame clones are kept and a portion is missing. The repertoire holds tens of thousands of clones, over 80% seen once, with roughly 3.8% in the top ten. What was sequenced was memory CD4+ T cells sorted from blood. This TCR derives from a human donor in good health.

The CDR3 reads CASSGQGAREKLFF. In nucleotides, the CDR3 is TGTGCCAGCAGCGGACAGGGGGCTCGGGAAAAACTGTTTTTT. V and J are TRBV6-1 and TRBJ1-4, with 11 positions matching TRBD1. J lost 8 bases, V lost 6 bases, and 5 bases had no gene match. The V gene's germline CDR1 is MNHNS and CDR2 SASEGT. The CDR3 has 14 residues.